The next 2 T cell receptor beta chains were all read from a single sample in a study of blood T cell repertoires in COVID-19. Method: immunoSEQ multiplex PCR; TCRdb's copy keeps in-frame clones and lacks some. The sample carries under 300,000 clones, approximately 80% recorded once. The specimen sequenced was peripheral blood. Receptors were obtained from a woman in her sixties with active or convalescent COVID-19.

The CDR3 region is CASGPGQGPSDEQYF. The CDR3 DNA reads TGTGCTAGTGGCCCGGGACAGGGGCCTAGCGACGAGCAGTACTTC. The chain joins TRBV12-5 to TRBJ2-7, with 10 bases lining up with TRBD1. V shed 6 bases, J shed 5 bases, and the junction held 10 bases outside the gene matches. The CDR3 spans 15 residues. Germline V gene data show CDR1 as LGHNT and CDR2 as FRNRAP.

The gene calls are TRBV15 and TRBJ2-2; 8 nucleotides align to TRBD2. This CDR3 has 18 amino acids. The junction had 13 bases not matched to a gene; V was cut back by 0 bases and J by 7 bases. Germline assignment: CDR1 LNHNV and CDR2 YYDKDF (reference sequence). CDR3 residues: CATSRDHGLAGKIGELFF. The CDR3 DNA reads as TGTGCCACCAGCAGAGATCACGGACTAGCCGGGAAGATCGGGGAGCTGTTTTTT.